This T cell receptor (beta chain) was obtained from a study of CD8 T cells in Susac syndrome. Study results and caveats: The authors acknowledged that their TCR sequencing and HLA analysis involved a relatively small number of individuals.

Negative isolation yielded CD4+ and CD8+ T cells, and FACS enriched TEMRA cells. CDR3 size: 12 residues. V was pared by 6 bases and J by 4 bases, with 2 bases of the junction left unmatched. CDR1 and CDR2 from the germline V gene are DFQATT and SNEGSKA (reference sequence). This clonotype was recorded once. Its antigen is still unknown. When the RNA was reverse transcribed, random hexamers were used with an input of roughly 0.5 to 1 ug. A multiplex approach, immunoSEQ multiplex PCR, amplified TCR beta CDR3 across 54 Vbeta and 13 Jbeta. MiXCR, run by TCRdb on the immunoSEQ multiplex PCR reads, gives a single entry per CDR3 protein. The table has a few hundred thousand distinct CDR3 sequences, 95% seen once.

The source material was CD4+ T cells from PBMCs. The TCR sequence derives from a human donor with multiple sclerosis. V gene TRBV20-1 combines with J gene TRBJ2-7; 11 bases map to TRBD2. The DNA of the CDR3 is TGCAGTGCAACTAGCGGGAGTTACGAGCAGTACTTC. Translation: CSATSGSYEQYF.